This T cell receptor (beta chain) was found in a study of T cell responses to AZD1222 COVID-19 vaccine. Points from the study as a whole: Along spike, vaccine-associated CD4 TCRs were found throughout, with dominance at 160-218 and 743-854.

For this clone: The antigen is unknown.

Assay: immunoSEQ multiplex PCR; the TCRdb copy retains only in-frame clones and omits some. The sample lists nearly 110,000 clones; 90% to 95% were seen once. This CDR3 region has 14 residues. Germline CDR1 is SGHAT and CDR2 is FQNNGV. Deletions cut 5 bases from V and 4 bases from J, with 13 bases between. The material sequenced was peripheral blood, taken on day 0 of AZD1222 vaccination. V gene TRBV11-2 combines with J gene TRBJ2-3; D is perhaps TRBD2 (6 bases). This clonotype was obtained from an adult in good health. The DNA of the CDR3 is TGTGCCAGCAGCCTGAGCGGGTCCCCAGATACGCAGTATTTT. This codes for CASSLSGSPDTQYF.